This TCR beta chain was observed in a study of cytomegalovirus exposure and HLA in healthy donors. Notes on the study in general: A missense DCLRE1C variant was associated with V- and J-gene trimming of TCR beta chains in a later analysis, and an independent cohort replicated the association.

This clone was observed a handful of times. Its matching antigen is unknown. The PCR had 60 Vbeta and 13 Jbeta primers. The repertoire was sequenced with immunoSEQ multiplex PCR; TCRdb's copy has only in-frame clones and lacks some. Of more than 85,000 clones in the sample, about 12% were seen once. The J segment lost 4 bases and the V segment lost 3 bases, leaving 10 bases of the junction unmatched. Per germline, CDR1 SGHDT and CDR2 YYEEEE. This CDR3 is built from 16 residues. The sequence was collected from a man aged 35-49 years in good health and CMV-seropositive. The chain combines TRBV5-6 with TRBJ1-2; the match to TRBD1 covers 9 bases. Sequencing was performed on PBMCs. The CDR3 sequence: CASSSGTGLALYGYTF. CDR3 bases: TGTGCCAGCAGCTCAGGGACAGGGCTCGCCCTCTATGGCTACACCTTC.